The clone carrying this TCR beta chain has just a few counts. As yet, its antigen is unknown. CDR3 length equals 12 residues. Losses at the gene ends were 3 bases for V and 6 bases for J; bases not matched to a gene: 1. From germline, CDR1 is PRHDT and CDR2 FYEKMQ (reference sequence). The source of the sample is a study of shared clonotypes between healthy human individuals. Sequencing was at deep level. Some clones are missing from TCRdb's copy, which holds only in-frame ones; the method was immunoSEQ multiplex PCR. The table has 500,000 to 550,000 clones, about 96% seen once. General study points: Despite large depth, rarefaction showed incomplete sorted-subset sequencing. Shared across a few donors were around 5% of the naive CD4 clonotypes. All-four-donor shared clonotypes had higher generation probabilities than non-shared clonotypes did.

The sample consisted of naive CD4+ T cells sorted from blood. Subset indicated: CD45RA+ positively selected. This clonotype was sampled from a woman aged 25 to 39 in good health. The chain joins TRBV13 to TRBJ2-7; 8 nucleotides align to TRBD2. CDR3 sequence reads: CASSLAGGEQYF. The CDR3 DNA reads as TGTGCCAGCAGCTTGGCGGGAGGCGAGCAGTACTTC.